This is a list of T cell receptor beta chains from one sample in a study of T cell repertoires in cytomegalovirus infection. MiXCR, run by TCRdb on the reads, gives a single entry per CDR3 protein. The sample contains approximately 110,000 distinct CDR3 sequences, under 50% of which appear only once. Their antigens are not known. This sample comprised CD8+ T cells from cultured PBMCs, obtained from culture after CMV antigen stimulation. Every receptor here comes from a human donor in good health (CMV status not recorded). Some clones in this sample may be carry-over from other donors' samples. Each CDR3 is given with its conserved first and last residue. The D gene is left open where the match is weak. Rows may omit the clone size; those that give it use once, few, many or a size class.

>TRBV11-2|TRBJ2-7|NA|NA
CASSAGQGGYEQYF
TGTGCCAGCAGTGCGGGCCAGGGGGGATACGAGCAGTACTTC
>TRBV4-1|TRBJ2-1|TRBD2|few
CASSQDGGGYNEQFF
TGCGCCAGCAGCCAAGACGGCGGGGGCTACAATGAGCAGTTCTTC
>TRBV12-3/TRBV12-4|TRBJ2-3|TRBD2|NA
CASSFVGGETDTQYF
TGTGCCAGCAGTTTTGTGGGGGGGGAGACAGATACGCAGTATTTT
>TRBV27|TRBJ2-1|NA|NA
CASSPTLYNEQFF
TGTGCCAGCAGTCCGACTTTGTACAATGAGCAGTTCTTC
>TRBV25-1|TRBJ1-3|NA|NA
CASSEFERSGNTIYF
TGTGCCAGCAGTGAATTTGAGAGATCTGGAAACACCATATATTTT
>TRBV12-3/TRBV12-4|TRBJ2-5|NA|NA
CASSPGPTQYF
TGTGCCAGCAGCCCCGGACCGACCCAGTACTTC
>TRBV20-1|TRBJ1-1|NA|NA
CSVREATEAFF
TGCAGTGTACGGGAGGCCACTGAAGCTTTCTTT
>TRBV29-1|TRBJ1-2|NA|NA
CSVEAPSHLNGYTF
TGCAGCGTTGAAGCCCCATCTCACCTCAATGGCTACACCTTC
>TRBV5-1|TRBJ2-7|NA|NA
CASSTDPSSYEQYF
TGCGCCAGCTCAACTGACCCCAGCTCCTACGAGCAGTACTTC
>TRBV28|TRBJ2-2|NA|NA
CASSLRGFTGELFF
TGTGCCAGCAGTTTAAGGGGGTTCACCGGGGAGCTGTTTTTT
>TRBV5-6|TRBJ2-7|TRBD2|NA
CASSTSWGGRDYEQYF
TGTGCCAGCAGTACGTCTTGGGGGGGGAGGGACTACGAGCAGTACTTC
>TRBV7-2|TRBJ2-3|NA|NA
CASSLALFTDTQYF
TGTGCCAGCAGCTTAGCTCTTTTCACAGATACGCAGTATTTT
>TRBV15|TRBJ2-5|NA|NA
CATSRDGPQETQYF
TGTGCCACCAGCAGAGATGGCCCTCAAGAGACCCAGTACTTC
>TRBV20-1|TRBJ1-6|NA|many
CSAASETASSYNSPLHF
TGCAGTGCTGCTTCCGAGACGGCCAGCTCCTATAATTCACCCCTCCACTTT
>TRBV7-2|TRBJ2-5|TRBD2|few
CASSSLLLAGGGWETQYF
TGTGCCAGCAGCTCCCTACTACTAGCGGGGGGTGGGTGGGAGACCCAGTACTTC